The entry that follows covers one TCR beta chain sequence. Its target is not known. The data were obtained in a study of siplizumab effects on memory and regulatory T cells. General study results and limits: The suppressive capacity of proliferating Tregs from siplizumab cultures remained unconfirmed.

The table came from immunoSEQ multiplex PCR; TCRdb's copy has only in-frame clones and leaves some out. The data hold approximately 100,000 clones, with just over 90% observed a single time. The CDR3 extends over 15 amino acids. The V and J ends lost 0 bases and 7 bases respectively, with 14 bases between them. Germline V lookup: CDR1 SGHDT, CDR2 YYEEEE. The chain is built from TRBV5-6 and TRBJ1-5; D gene uncertain. The clonotype comes from a human donor in good health. Sequencing input: Tregs sorted from blood. The DNA of the CDR3 is TGTGCCAGCAGCTTGGGGCCCCCCTTGGACCAGCCCCAGCATTTT. It specifies CASSLGPPLDQPQHF.